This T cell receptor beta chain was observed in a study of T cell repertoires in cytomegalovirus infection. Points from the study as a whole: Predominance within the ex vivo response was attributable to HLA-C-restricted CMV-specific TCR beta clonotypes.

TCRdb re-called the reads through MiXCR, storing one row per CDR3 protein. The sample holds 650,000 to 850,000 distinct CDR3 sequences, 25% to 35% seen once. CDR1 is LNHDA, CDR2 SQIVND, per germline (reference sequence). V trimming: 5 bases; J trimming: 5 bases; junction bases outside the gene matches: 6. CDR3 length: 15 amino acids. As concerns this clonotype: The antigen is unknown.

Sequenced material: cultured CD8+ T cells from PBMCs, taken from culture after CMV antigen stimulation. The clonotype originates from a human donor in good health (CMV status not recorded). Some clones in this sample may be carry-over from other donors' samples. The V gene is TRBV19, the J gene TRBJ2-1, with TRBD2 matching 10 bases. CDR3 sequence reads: CASSVVAGGNNEQFF. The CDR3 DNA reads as TGTGCCAGTAGTGTAGTAGCGGGGGGCAACAATGAGCAGTTCTTC.